This T cell receptor beta chain is drawn from a study of blood T cell repertoires in COVID-19. At the level of the study: The United States, Italy and Spain supplied acute and convalescent COVID-19 samples. From T cells, B-cell-depleted T cells, or PBMCs came the material, which was cDNA or gDNA.

In the original processing: Estimates of nucleated cell counts were drawn from the amplification of reference gene primers. Clones were read by immunoSEQ multiplex PCR, and TCRdb kept only the in-frame ones, dropping some. V and J calls plus clone size are reproduced from that table; the DNA served to infer D and trimming. Of tens of thousands of clones listed, almost 85% are singletons. The origin of this receptor is a middle-aged man with active or convalescent COVID-19. Sequencing was carried out using peripheral blood.

CDR3 amino acids: CASSLAGDSYGYTF. The DNA for the CDR3 is TGCGCCAGCAGCTTGGCCGGAGACTCGTATGGCTACACCTTC. The rearrangement joins TRBV5-1 to TRBJ1-2; the D is unclear. The germline V and J ends were trimmed by 0 bases and 5 bases, with 11 bases remaining between them. Germline V gene data show CDR1 as SGHRS and CDR2 as YFSETQ. This CDR3 is 14 amino acids long.